These T cell receptor beta chains were read from a single sample in a study of beta chain features in type 1 diabetes. Libraries were prepared by immunoSEQ multiplex PCR; TCRdb keeps only in-frame clonotypes and omits some of them. This sample has under 300,000 clones, with 20% to 25% found just once. The sequenced material came from naive CD4+ T cells from blood. Receptors originate from a woman between 25 and 40 years old with type 1 diabetes. Each CDR3 is given with its conserved first and last residue. A D gene is named only where the DNA matches it firmly. The listing skips clone size in some rows; elsewhere it reads once, few, many or a size class.

clone size	V gene	J gene	D gene	CDR3 protein	CDR3 DNA
-	TRBV27	TRBJ2-3	-	CASSFSRGALTDTQYF	TGTGCCAGCAGTTTCAGCCGCGGGGCCCTCACAGATACGCAGTATTTT
-	TRBV29-1	TRBJ1-1	-	CSVAREGMNTEAFF	TGCAGCGTGGCACGGGAGGGGATGAACACTGAAGCTTTCTTT
few	TRBV30	TRBJ2-5	-	CAWSGQGLTQYF	TGTGCCTGGAGTGGTCAGGGGTTAACCCAGTACTTC
-	TRBV30	TRBJ1-2	-	CAWSNGDTYRYTF	TGTGCCTGGAGTAACGGGGATACTTATCGCTACACCTTC
few	TRBV6-5	TRBJ2-1	-	CASSSVAGSSYNEQFF	TGTGCCAGCAGTTCCGTCGCCGGGAGCTCCTACAATGAGCAGTTCTTC
-	TRBV7-9	TRBJ2-3	-	CASSLALAGSTDTQYF	TGTGCCAGCAGCTTAGCGCTAGCTGGGAGCACAGATACGCAGTATTTT
few	TRBV18	TRBJ1-2	TRBD1	CASSLGTAYGYTF	TGTGCCAGCTCACTTGGGACAGCTTATGGCTACACCTTC
-	TRBV30	TRBJ1-2	TRBD1	CAWSSGGGYGYTF	TGTGCCTGGAGTTCAGGGGGAGGCTATGGCTACACCTTC
-	TRBV7-2	TRBJ2-5	-	CASSPSTVRETQYF	TGTGCCAGCAGCCCGAGTACCGTGAGGGAGACCCAGTACTTC
-	TRBV13	TRBJ2-4	-	CASSLNPLRRGLAKNIQYF	TGTGCCAGCAGCTTAAACCCTCTTCGGAGGGGCCTAGCCAAAAACATTCAGTACTTC
few	TRBV11-2	TRBJ2-7	-	CASSPRVRTQYF	TGTGCCAGCAGCCCCAGGGTGCGGACGCAGTACTTC
few	TRBV19	TRBJ2-3	TRBD2	CASSISAGGMTDTQYF	TGTGCCAGTAGTATCTCTGCGGGAGGGATGACAGATACGCAGTATTTT
few	TRBV30	TRBJ2-6	-	CAWISPGPYSGANVLTF	TGTGCCTGGATCTCTCCAGGCCCTTACTCTGGGGCCAACGTCCTGACTTTC
few	TRBV20-1	TRBJ2-7	-	CSAVDSYEQYF	TGCAGTGCTGTAGACAGCTACGAGCAGTACTTC
-	TRBV30	TRBJ2-5	TRBD2	CAWDPGLAGVQETQYF	TGTGCCTGGGACCCGGGACTAGCGGGAGTCCAAGAGACCCAGTACTTC
-	TRBV4-2	TRBJ1-1	-	CASRQGQPNTEAFF	TGTGCCAGCAGACAAGGACAGCCGAACACTGAAGCTTTCTTT
few	TRBV20-1	TRBJ2-7	-	CSAPIHYEQYF	TGCAGTGCTCCCATCCATTACGAGCAGTACTTC
-	TRBV6-5	TRBJ2-7	-	CASKHRDVSYEQYF	TGTGCCAGCAAACACCGGGATGTCTCCTACGAGCAGTACTTC
-	TRBV29-1	TRBJ2-2	-	CSVVKPGAGELFF	TGCAGCGTTGTAAAACCGGGAGCCGGGGAGCTGTTTTTT
-	TRBV7-2	TRBJ2-1	TRBD1	CASSFGDRGLEQFF	TGTGCCAGCAGCTTCGGGGACAGGGGGCTGGAGCAGTTCTTC
-	TRBV29-1	TRBJ1-4	-	CSTRSNAGEKLFF	TGCAGCACCCGGTCGAATGCGGGGGAAAAACTGTTTTTT
-	TRBV4-1	TRBJ2-7	-	CASSWVSLAQPYEQYF	TGCGCCAGCAGCTGGGTCTCCTTAGCGCAACCCTACGAGCAGTACTTC
-	TRBV13	TRBJ1-1	-	CASSLAVDTEAFF	TGTGCCAGCAGCTTAGCCGTCGACACTGAAGCTTTCTTT
few	TRBV5-1	TRBJ2-3	-	CASSLGQTAAVDTQYF	TGCGCCAGCAGCTTGGGCCAGACTGCTGCGGTGGATACGCAGTATTTT
-	TRBV29-1	TRBJ1-1	TRBD1	CSVDRNLNTEAFF	TGCAGCGTGGACAGGAATTTGAACACTGAAGCTTTCTTT
-	TRBV14	TRBJ2-2	-	CASSQLRQSNTGELFF	TGTGCCAGCAGCCAATTACGACAGTCGAACACCGGGGAGCTGTTTTTT
-	TRBV7-3	TRBJ2-1	TRBD2	CASSLRDGGNNEQFF	TGTGCCAGCAGCTTAAGGGACGGGGGGAACAATGAGCAGTTCTTC
-	TRBV28	TRBJ2-7	TRBD1	CASSLGQVSSYEQYF	TGTGCCAGCAGTTTAGGACAGGTATCGTCCTACGAGCAGTACTTC
few	TRBV5-1	TRBJ2-3	-	CASAGTVGTDTQYF	TGCGCCAGCGCGGGGACAGTCGGCACAGATACGCAGTATTTT
few	TRBV29-1	TRBJ2-4	TRBD1	CSVRDRDIQYF	TGCAGCGTTCGGGACAGGGACATTCAGTACTTC
-	TRBV30	TRBJ1-1	-	CAWSVDTEAFF	TGTGCCTGGAGTGTTGACACAGAAGCTTTCTTT
-	TRBV4-1	TRBJ1-2	-	CASSQLVQGPVGYGYTF	TGCGCCAGCAGCCAACTCGTACAGGGCCCCGTGGGCTATGGCTACACCTTC
few	TRBV5-1	TRBJ1-5	-	CASSPRGRQPQHF	TGCGCCAGCAGCCCCAGGGGTCGTCAGCCCCAGCATTTT
few	TRBV18	TRBJ2-7	TRBD1	CASSPGTAGTGLDEQYF	TGTGCCAGCTCACCAGGGACGGCCGGGACAGGGCTCGACGAGCAGTACTTC
few	TRBV7-9	TRBJ2-1	-	CASSVNSGVEGEQFF	TGTGCCAGCAGCGTTAACTCGGGAGTGGAGGGTGAGCAGTTCTTC
-	TRBV4-1	TRBJ1-1	TRBD1	CASSPSGGNTEAFF	TGCGCCAGCAGCCCGTCAGGGGGGAACACTGAAGCTTTCTTT